This T cell receptor beta chain is from a study of blood T cell repertoires in COVID-19. As for the study in general: Material from acute and convalescent COVID-19 was sourced from the United States, Italy and Spain.

In the original processing: Amplified reference gene primers provided the basis for estimating nucleated cell counts. The repertoire was sequenced with immunoSEQ multiplex PCR; TCRdb's copy has only in-frame clones and lacks some. The DNA was the basis for D and trimming; V, J and clone size are from that table. The sample holds 95,000 to 150,000 clones, over 80% seen once. Germline lookup yields CDR1 GTSNPN and CDR2 SVGIG (reference sequence). Deletions cut 2 bases from V and 5 bases from J, with 10 bases between. This CDR3 comprises 13 residues. The study drew participants aged 18 to 89 years from around 24 US areas. Cohort 3 donors were reported recovered after two negative PCRs, clearance, or symptom resolution.

This sequence was found in a woman in her 30s who had recovered from COVID-19. Sequencing input: PBMCs or T cells enriched from blood (not recorded which). The chain employs TRBV30 and TRBJ1-5; weak D call: TRBD1 (6 bases). CDR3 region: CAWSSQGYQPQHF. DNA for the CDR3: TGTGCCTGGAGTTCCCAGGGGTATCAGCCCCAGCATTTT. Full variable domain (missing parts from reference TRBV30 and TRBJ1-5): SQTIHQWPATLVQPVGSPLSLECTVEGTSNPNLYWYRQAAGRGLQLLFYSVGIGQISSEVPQNLSASRPQDRQFILSSKKLLLSDSGFYLCAWSSQGYQPQHFGDGTRLSIL.